Each of the 2 T cell receptor beta chains below was sequenced from the same sample in a study of blood T cell repertoires in COVID-19 (TCRdb year 2020). The library came from the immunoSEQ multiplex PCR assay. Sourced from immuneACCESS, this table was stored by TCRdb with only in-frame sequences that have V and J called. A share of the clones is absent; for the studies checked, an unresolved V gene accounts for under half, and the remainder has no known explanation. This sample lists approximately 150,000 clones; around 80% were detected once. In total, the top ten clones hold roughly 7.2% of the sample. Sequencing was done on a sample of peripheral blood. These receptors all come from a woman between 45 and 60 years old in a cohort sampled during active or convalescent COVID-19.

The genes are TRBV5-1 and TRBJ1-1, with 9 bases that match TRBD1. CDR3 size: 18 residues. The germline gives CDR1 SGHRS, CDR2 YFSETQ. V trimming: 1 base; J trimming: 4 bases; junction bases outside the gene matches: 14. As DNA, the CDR3 is TGCGCCAGCAGCTTGTCTGACAGGGGGTTTGATTGGAGCACTGAAGCTTTCTTT. Residues: CASSLSDRGFDWSTEAFF.

The rearrangement joins TRBV10-1 to TRBJ2-3; TRBD2 aligns across 7 bases. Germline CDR1 and CDR2: WNHNN and SYGVQD (reference sequence). V trimming: 4 bases; J trimming: 5 bases; junction bases outside the gene matches: 12. This CDR3 contains 16 residues. CDR3 region: CASSGNLAAGGDTQYF. In DNA form, the CDR3 reads TGCGCCAGCAGTGGGAACCTAGCGGCAGGAGGAGATACGCAGTATTTT.